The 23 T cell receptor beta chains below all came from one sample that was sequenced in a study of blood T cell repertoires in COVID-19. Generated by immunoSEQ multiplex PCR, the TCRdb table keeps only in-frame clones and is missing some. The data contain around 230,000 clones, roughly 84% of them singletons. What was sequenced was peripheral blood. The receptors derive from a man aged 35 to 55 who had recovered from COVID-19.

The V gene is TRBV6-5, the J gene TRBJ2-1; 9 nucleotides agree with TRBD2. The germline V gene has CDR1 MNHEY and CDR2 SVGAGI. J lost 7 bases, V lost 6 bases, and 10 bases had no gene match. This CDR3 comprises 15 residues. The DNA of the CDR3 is TGTGCCAGCAGACCCCTAGCGGGGCTTGGGAATGAGCAGTTCTTC. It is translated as CASRPLAGLGNEQFF.

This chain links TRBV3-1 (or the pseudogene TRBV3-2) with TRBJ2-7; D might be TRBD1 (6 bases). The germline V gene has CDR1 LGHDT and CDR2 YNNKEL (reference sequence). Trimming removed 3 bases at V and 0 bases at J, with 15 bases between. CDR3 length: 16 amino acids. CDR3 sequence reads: CASSHLRDIGSYEQYF. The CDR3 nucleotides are TGTGCCAGCAGCCATTTAAGGGACATTGGCTCCTACGAGCAGTACTTC.

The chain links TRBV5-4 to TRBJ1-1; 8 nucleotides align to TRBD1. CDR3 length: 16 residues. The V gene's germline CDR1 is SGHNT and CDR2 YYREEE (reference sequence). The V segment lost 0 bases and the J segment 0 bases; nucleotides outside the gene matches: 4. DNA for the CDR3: TGTGCCAGCAGCTTGGGGCAGGGGGCACTGAACACTGAAGCTTTCTTT. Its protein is CASSLGQGALNTEAFF. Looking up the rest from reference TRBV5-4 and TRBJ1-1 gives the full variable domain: ETGVTQSPTHLIKTRGQQVTLRCSSQSGHNTVSWYQQALGQGPQFIFQYYREEENGRGNFPPRFSGLQFPNYSSELNVNALELDDSALYLCASSLGQGALNTEAFFGQGTRLTVV.

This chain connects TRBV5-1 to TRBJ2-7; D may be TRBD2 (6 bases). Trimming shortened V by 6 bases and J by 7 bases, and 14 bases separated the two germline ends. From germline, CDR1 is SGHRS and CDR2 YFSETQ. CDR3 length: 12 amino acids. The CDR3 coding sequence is TGCGCCAGCAACGCCGTGGGGGGTGAGCAGTACTTC. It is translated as CASNAVGGEQYF.

CDR3 DNA: TGTGCCATCAGTGAGTCGGTGGGGGGCTCCTACAATGAGCAGTTCTTC. It translates to CAISESVGGSYNEQFF. This sequence joins TRBV10-3 and TRBJ2-1, with D tentatively TRBD2 (6 bases). Germline assignment: CDR1 ENHRY and CDR2 SYGVKD. Trimming left V 0 bases short and J 0 bases short, with 9 bases between. The CDR3 runs to 16 residues.

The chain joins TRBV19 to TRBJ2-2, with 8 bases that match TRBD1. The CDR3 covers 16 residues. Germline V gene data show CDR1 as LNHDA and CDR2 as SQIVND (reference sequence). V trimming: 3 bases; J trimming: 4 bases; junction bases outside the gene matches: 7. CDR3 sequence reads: CASSIIGRGPTGELFF. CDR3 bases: TGTGCCAGTAGTATTATCGGCAGGGGGCCCACCGGGGAGCTGTTTTTT.

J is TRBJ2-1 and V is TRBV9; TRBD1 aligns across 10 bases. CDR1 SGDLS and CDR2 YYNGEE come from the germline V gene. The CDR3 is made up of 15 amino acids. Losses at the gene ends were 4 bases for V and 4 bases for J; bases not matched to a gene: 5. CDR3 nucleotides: TGTGCCAGCAGCTTCGGGACAGGGGAATACAATGAGCAGTTCTTC. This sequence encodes CASSFGTGEYNEQFF.

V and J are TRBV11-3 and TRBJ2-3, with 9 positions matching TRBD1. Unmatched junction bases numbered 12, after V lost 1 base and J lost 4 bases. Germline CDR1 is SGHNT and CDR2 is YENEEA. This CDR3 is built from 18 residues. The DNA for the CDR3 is TGTGCCAGCAGCTTAGTTGGGGGAGGGACAGGGAGATCAGATACGCAGTATTTT. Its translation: CASSLVGGGTGRSDTQYF.

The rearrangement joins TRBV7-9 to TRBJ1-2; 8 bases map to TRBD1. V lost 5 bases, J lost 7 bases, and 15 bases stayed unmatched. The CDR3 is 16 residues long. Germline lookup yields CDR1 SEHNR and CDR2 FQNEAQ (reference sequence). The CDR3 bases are TGTGCCAGCAGCCCCCTTTCAGGGGGCGTAGAAGCTGGCTACACCTTC. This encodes CASSPLSGGVEAGYTF.

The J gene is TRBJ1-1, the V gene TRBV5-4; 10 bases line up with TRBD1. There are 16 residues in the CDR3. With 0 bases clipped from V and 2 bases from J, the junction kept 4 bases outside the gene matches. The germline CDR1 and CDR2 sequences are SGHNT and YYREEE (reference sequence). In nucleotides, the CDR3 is TGTGCCAGCAGCTTGGGCGGGACAGGGGTTAACACTGAAGCTTTCTTT. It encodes CASSLGGTGVNTEAFF.

The CDR3 region has the DNA TGTGCCAGCAGTGCTGGGGAGGAGGATACGCAGTATTTT. Residues: CASSAGEEDTQYF. The genes are TRBV2 and TRBJ2-3, with D perhaps TRBD2 (6 bases). CDR3 length: 13 amino acids. With 4 bases removed from V and 6 bases from J, the gap between germline ends came to 11 bases. Germline lookup yields CDR1 SNHLY and CDR2 FYNNEI.

The CDR3 loop reads CSVSSNNEQFF. Here the CDR3 DNA reads TGCAGCGTTAGTTCTAACAATGAGCAGTTCTTC. The chain has TRBV29-1 and TRBJ2-1; D unclear. Germline V gene sequence: CDR1 SQVTM, CDR2 ANQGSEA. Trimming removed 5 bases at V and 5 bases at J, with 7 bases between. There are 11 residues in the CDR3.

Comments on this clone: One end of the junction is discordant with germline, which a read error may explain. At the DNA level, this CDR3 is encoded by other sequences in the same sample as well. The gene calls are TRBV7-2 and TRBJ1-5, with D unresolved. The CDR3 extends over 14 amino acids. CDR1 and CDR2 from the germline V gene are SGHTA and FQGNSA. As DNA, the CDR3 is TGTGCCAGCAGCCAAGGAGGTTTCAATCAACCCCAGCATTTT. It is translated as CASSQGGFNQPQHF. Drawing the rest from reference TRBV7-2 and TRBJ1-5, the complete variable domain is GAGVSQSPSNKVTEKGKDVELRCDPISGHTALYWYRQSLGQGLEFLIYFQGNSAPDKSGLPSDRFSAERTGGSVSTLTIQRTQQEDSAVYLCASSQGGFNQPQHFGDGTRLSIL.

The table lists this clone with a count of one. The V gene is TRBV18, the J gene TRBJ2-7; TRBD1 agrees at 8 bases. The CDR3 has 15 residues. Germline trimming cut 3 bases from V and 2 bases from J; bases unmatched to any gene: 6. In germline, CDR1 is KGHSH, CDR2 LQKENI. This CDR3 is CASSPSPQGAYEQYF. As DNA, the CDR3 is TGTGCCAGCTCACCCTCACCACAGGGGGCCTACGAGCAGTACTTC.

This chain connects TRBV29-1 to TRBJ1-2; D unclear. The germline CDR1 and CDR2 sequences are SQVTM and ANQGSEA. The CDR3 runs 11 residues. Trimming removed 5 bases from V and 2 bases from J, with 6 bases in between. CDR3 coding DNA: TGCAGCGTTACCAGGAACTATGGCTACACCTTC. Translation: CSVTRNYGYTF.

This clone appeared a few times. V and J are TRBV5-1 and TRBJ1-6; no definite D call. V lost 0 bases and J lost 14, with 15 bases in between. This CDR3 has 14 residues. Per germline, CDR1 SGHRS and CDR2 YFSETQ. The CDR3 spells CASSLGEGLGALHF. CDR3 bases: TGCGCCAGCAGCTTGGGGGAGGGCCTTGGGGCCCTCCACTTT.

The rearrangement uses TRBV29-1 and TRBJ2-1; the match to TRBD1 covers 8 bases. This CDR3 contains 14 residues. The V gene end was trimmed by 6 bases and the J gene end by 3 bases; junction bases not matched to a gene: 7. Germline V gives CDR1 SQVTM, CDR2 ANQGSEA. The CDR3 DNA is TGCAGCGTGGGGGACAGGATATTCTACAATGAGCAGTTCTTC. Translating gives CSVGDRIFYNEQFF.

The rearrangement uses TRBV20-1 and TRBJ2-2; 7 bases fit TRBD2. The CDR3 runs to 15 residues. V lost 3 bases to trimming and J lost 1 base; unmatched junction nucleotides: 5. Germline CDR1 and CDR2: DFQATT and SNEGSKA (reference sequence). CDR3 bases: TGCAGTGCTAGTTCGCGGGAGCGGAACACCGGGGAGCTGTTTTTT. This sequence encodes CSASSRERNTGELFF.

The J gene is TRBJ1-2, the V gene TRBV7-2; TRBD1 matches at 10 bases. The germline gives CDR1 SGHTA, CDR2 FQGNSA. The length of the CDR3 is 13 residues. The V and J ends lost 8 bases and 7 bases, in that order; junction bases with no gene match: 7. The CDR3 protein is CASRATGGSGYTF. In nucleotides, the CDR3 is TGTGCCAGCCGCGCGACAGGGGGCTCTGGCTACACCTTC.

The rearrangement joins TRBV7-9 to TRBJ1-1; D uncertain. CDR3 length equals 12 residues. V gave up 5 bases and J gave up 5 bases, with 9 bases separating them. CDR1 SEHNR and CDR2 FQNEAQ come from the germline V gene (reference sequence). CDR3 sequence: CASSPNPTEAFF. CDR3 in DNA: TGTGCCAGCAGCCCCAATCCAACTGAAGCTTTCTTT.

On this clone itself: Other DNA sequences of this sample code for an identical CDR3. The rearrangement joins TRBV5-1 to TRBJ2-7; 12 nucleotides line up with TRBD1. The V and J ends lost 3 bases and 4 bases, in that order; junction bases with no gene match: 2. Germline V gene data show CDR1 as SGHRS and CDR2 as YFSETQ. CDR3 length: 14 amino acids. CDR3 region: CASSSGQGAYEQYF. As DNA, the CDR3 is TGCGCCAGCAGCTCGGGACAGGGGGCGTACGAGCAGTACTTC.

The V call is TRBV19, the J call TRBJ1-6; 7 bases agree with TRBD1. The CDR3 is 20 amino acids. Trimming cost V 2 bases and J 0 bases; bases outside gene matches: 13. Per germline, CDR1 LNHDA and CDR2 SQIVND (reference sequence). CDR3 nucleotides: TGTGCCAGTAGTATATCTATCCCGTACAGGGGAAACTCCTATAATTCACCCCTCCACTTT. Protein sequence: CASSISIPYRGNSYNSPLHF.

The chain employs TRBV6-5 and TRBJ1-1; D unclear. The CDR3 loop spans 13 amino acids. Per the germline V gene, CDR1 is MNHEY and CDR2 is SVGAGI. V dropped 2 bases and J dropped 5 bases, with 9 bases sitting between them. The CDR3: CASSYHMRTEAFF. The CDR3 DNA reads TGTGCCAGCAGTTACCACATGAGGACTGAAGCTTTCTTT.